Listed below are T cell receptor beta chains from one sample, sequenced in a study of early T cells in non-severe SARS-CoV-2 infection. MiXCR, applied by TCRdb to the 5' RACE reads, yields one record per CDR3 protein. The data contain around 76,000 distinct CDR3 sequences, around 11% of them singletons. Sequenced input: whole blood. The receptors here all came from an adult who was a healthcare worker with PCR-confirmed SARS-CoV-2 infection or an uninfected control (not recorded which). CDR3s include the opening cysteine and the closing phenylalanine or tryptophan. The order of the fields is clone size, J gene, D gene, V gene, CDR3 protein, CDR3 DNA. D genes are given only for firm matches. The size entry is marked missing in some rows and otherwise reads once, few, many or a size class.

size: few
J: TRBJ1-2
D: NA
V: TRBV6-5
CDR3: CASSYSLGSNYGYTF
DNA: TGTGCCAGCAGTTACTCGTTGGGCAGTAACTATGGCTACACCTTC

size: many
J: TRBJ1-5
D: NA
V: TRBV6-2/TRBV6-3
CDR3: CASSYSGRPGQPQHF
DNA: TGTGCCAGCAGTTACTCGGGCCGACCTGGCCAGCCCCAGCATTTT

size: few
J: TRBJ1-2
D: TRBD1
V: TRBV5-5
CDR3: CASSLAPGQRDYGYTF
DNA: TGTGCCAGCAGCTTGGCCCCGGGACAGCGCGACTATGGCTACACCTTC

size: few
J: TRBJ1-3
D: NA
V: TRBV20-1
CDR3: CSAAPPGSGNTIYF
DNA: TGCAGTGCTGCCCCCCCCGGCTCTGGAAACACCATATATTTT

size: NA
J: TRBJ2-5
D: NA
V: TRBV3-1
CDR3: CASSPPGGGPETQYF
DNA: TGTGCCAGCAGCCCCCCAGGAGGGGGCCCAGAGACCCAGTACTTC

size: NA
J: TRBJ1-2
D: TRBD1
V: TRBV4-3
CDR3: CASSQVETGVIYGYTF
DNA: TGCGCCAGCAGCCAGGTCGAAACAGGGGTTATCTATGGCTACACCTTC

size: once
J: TRBJ2-3
D: TRBD2
V: TRBV6-1
CDR3: CTSSRVGGAADTQYF
DNA: TGTACCAGCAGTCGGGTCGGGGGGGCCGCAGATACGCAGTATTTT

size: NA
J: TRBJ2-1
D: NA
V: TRBV29-1
CDR3: CSVEVPRGNEQFF
DNA: TGCAGCGTTGAAGTGCCCCGAGGGAATGAGCAGTTCTTC

size: many
J: TRBJ1-5
D: TRBD1
V: TRBV7-9
CDR3: CASSLGDRNQPQHF
DNA: TGTGCCAGCAGCTTAGGGGACAGGAATCAGCCCCAGCATTTT

size: many
J: TRBJ2-2
D: TRBD1
V: TRBV3-1
CDR3: CASSQGTGTGELFF
DNA: TGTGCCAGCAGCCAGGGGACAGGGACCGGGGAGCTGTTTTTT

size: many
J: TRBJ2-7
D: NA
V: TRBV27
CDR3: CASSLDARYEQYF
DNA: TGTGCCAGCAGTTTGGACGCCCGCTACGAGCAGTACTTC

size: many
J: TRBJ2-7
D: TRBD1
V: TRBV5-1
CDR3: CASSLGTAIYEQYF
DNA: TGCGCCAGCAGCTTAGGGACAGCGATTTACGAGCAGTACTTC

size: NA
J: TRBJ1-1
D: NA
V: TRBV11-3
CDR3: CASSLLGGSEAFF
DNA: TGTGCCAGCAGCTTACTCGGCGGCTCTGAAGCTTTCTTT

size: NA
J: TRBJ1-5
D: NA
V: TRBV24-1
CDR3: CATSSGNNQPQHF
DNA: TGTGCCACCAGTTCAGGAAACAATCAGCCCCAGCATTTT

size: many
J: TRBJ1-1
D: NA
V: TRBV5-5
CDR3: CASSLSETTEAFF
DNA: TGTGCCAGCAGCTTGTCAGAAACCACTGAAGCTTTCTTT

size: many
J: TRBJ2-1
D: NA
V: TRBV29-1
CDR3: CSVDGGFWRFF
DNA: TGCAGCGTTGATGGGGGATTTTGGCGGTTCTTC

size: NA
J: TRBJ2-5
D: NA
V: TRBV6-6
CDR3: CASSYGGRETQYF
DNA: TGTGCCAGCAGTTATGGGGGAAGGGAGACCCAGTACTTC

size: many
J: TRBJ2-1
D: TRBD1
V: TRBV11-2
CDR3: CASSLGTGAGEQFF
DNA: TGTGCCAGCAGCCTAGGGACAGGGGCAGGTGAGCAGTTCTTC

size: many
J: TRBJ2-1
D: NA
V: TRBV11-2
CDR3: CASSAGPEGANEQFF
DNA: TGTGCCAGCAGCGCGGGCCCGGAGGGGGCGAATGAGCAGTTCTTC

size: NA
J: TRBJ2-5
D: NA
V: TRBV29-1
CDR3: CSIEALETQYF
DNA: TGCAGCATTGAAGCGTTAGAGACCCAGTACTTC

size: NA
J: TRBJ2-5
D: TRBD2
V: TRBV7-2
CDR3: CASSPSGGALQETQYF
DNA: TGTGCCAGCAGCCCGAGCGGGGGGGCCCTACAAGAGACCCAGTACTTC

size: few
J: TRBJ1-6
D: NA
V: TRBV2
CDR3: CASTRSSYNSPLHF
DNA: TGTGCCAGCACCAGAAGCTCCTATAATTCACCCCTCCACTTT

size: many
J: TRBJ2-6
D: NA
V: TRBV2
CDR3: CASRESGANVLTF
DNA: TGTGCCAGCAGGGAATCTGGGGCCAACGTCCTGACTTTC

size: few
J: TRBJ2-7
D: NA
V: TRBV5-1
CDR3: CASTAGTLYEQYF
DNA: TGCGCCAGCACGGCCGGGACTCTCTACGAGCAGTACTTC

size: NA
J: TRBJ2-7
D: TRBD1
V: TRBV3-1
CDR3: CASSHLGDRLAYEQYF
DNA: TGTGCCAGCAGCCACCTCGGGGACAGACTCGCCTACGAGCAGTACTTC

size: few
J: TRBJ2-7
D: NA
V: TRBV7-9
CDR3: CASSRHYEQYF
DNA: TGTGCCAGCAGCCGCCACTACGAGCAGTACTTC

size: few
J: TRBJ1-2
D: NA
V: TRBV27
CDR3: CASSSGTHYGYTF
DNA: TGTGCCAGCAGTTCGGGCACTCACTATGGCTACACCTTC

size: NA
J: TRBJ1-2
D: NA
V: TRBV12-3/TRBV12-4
CDR3: CASSTGGTRYGYTF
DNA: TGTGCCAGCAGTACGGGGGGAACTCGCTATGGCTACACCTTC

size: few
J: TRBJ1-2
D: TRBD1
V: TRBV20-1
CDR3: CSAEQGLGGYTF
DNA: TGCAGTGCTGAACAGGGGCTAGGAGGCTACACCTTC

size: NA
J: TRBJ1-3
D: NA
V: TRBV27
CDR3: CASSFGNTIYF
DNA: TGTGCCAGCAGTTTTGGAAACACCATATATTTT

size: few
J: TRBJ1-2
D: NA
V: TRBV2
CDR3: CASSGESYGYTF
DNA: TGTGCCAGCAGTGGGGAGTCGTATGGCTACACCTTC

size: NA
J: TRBJ1-5
D: NA
V: TRBV30
CDR3: CAWSVGESNKPQHF
DNA: TGTGCCTGGAGTGTGGGGGAAAGCAATAAGCCCCAGCATTTT

size: few
J: TRBJ2-7
D: NA
V: TRBV29-1
CDR3: CSARGPGKSSYEQYF
DNA: TGCAGCGCCCGAGGCCCAGGGAAGAGCTCCTACGAGCAGTACTTC